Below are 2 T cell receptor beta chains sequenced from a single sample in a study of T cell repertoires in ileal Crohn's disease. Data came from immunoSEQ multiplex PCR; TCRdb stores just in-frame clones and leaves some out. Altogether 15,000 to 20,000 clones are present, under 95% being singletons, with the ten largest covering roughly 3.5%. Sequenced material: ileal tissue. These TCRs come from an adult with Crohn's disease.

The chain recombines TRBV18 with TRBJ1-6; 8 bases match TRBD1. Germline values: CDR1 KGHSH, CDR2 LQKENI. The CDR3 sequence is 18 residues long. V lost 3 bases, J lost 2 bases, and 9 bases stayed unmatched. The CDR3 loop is CASSPDRVTGTYNSPLHF. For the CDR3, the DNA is TGTGCCAGCTCACCGGACAGGGTGACGGGCACCTATAATTCACCCCTCCACTTT.

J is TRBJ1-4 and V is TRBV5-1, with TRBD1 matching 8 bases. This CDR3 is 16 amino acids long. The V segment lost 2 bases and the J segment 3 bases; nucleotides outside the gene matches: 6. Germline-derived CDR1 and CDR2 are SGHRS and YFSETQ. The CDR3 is CASSLPDRGANEKLFF. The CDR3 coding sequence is TGCGCCAGCAGCTTACCCGACAGGGGTGCTAATGAAAAACTGTTTTTT.